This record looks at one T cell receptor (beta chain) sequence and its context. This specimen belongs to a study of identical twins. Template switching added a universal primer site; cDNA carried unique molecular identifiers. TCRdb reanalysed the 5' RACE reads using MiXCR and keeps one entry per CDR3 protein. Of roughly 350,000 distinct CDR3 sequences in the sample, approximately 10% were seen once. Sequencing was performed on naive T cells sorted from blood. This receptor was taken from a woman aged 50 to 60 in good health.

The CDR3 coding sequence is TGTGCCAGCAGCCGCAGGCGGGCCCGGGACACCGGGGAGCTGTTTTTT. This gives the protein CASSRRRARDTGELFF. J is TRBJ2-2 and V is TRBV5-6; the D gene is possibly TRBD2 (5 bases). The V gene's germline CDR1 is SGHDT and CDR2 YYEEEE. This CDR3 comprises 16 residues. Between the trimmed V and J ends, which lost 4 bases and 3 bases, there was a span of 16 bases.